The rows below give T cell receptor beta chains drawn from one sample of a study of cytomegalovirus exposure and HLA in healthy donors. Measured with immunoSEQ multiplex PCR; TCRdb has only the in-frame clones, and not every one. The table shows roughly 200,000 clones, with less than 80% occurring only once. The specimen sequenced was PBMCs. These receptors originate from a woman in her thirties in good health and CMV-seropositive. Both conserved end residues are part of each CDR3. D genes are given only for firm matches. Size is omitted from some rows. Given values are once, few, many or a class for expanded clones.

j_call: TRBJ2-7
v_call: TRBV11-2
d_call: TRBD1
clone_size: NA
cdr3_nt: TGTGCCAGCCGGACCCAAGGGGGCCGCTCCTACGAGCAGTACTTC
cdr3_aa: CASRTQGGRSYEQYF

j_call: TRBJ1-2
v_call: TRBV7-9
d_call: NA
clone_size: NA
cdr3_nt: TGTGCCAGCAGCCTAGGGGGGGGCGAAGCTAACTATGGCTACACCTTC
cdr3_aa: CASSLGGGEANYGYTF

j_call: TRBJ2-7
v_call: TRBV27
d_call: NA
clone_size: NA
cdr3_nt: TGTGCCAGCAAGGGGGATAGGCGCTACGAGCAGTACTTC
cdr3_aa: CASKGDRRYEQYF

j_call: TRBJ1-1
v_call: TRBV9
d_call: TRBD1
clone_size: NA
cdr3_nt: TGTGCCAGCAGCCTGGAGGGGGCTTACACTGAAGCTTTCTTT
cdr3_aa: CASSLEGAYTEAFF

j_call: TRBJ2-7
v_call: TRBV6-5
d_call: NA
clone_size: NA
cdr3_nt: TGTGCCAGCACCCGGACTATCAGGGTATCAAACGAGCAGTACTTC
cdr3_aa: CASTRTIRVSNEQYF

j_call: TRBJ1-5
v_call: TRBV10-3
d_call: NA
clone_size: few
cdr3_nt: TGTGCCATAAATGGAGGAGAAAATCAGCCCCAGCATTTT
cdr3_aa: CAINGGENQPQHF

j_call: TRBJ1-3
v_call: TRBV4-3
d_call: NA
clone_size: NA
cdr3_nt: TGCGCCAGCAGCCAAGATCGCGCTGGAAACACCATATATTTT
cdr3_aa: CASSQDRAGNTIYF

j_call: TRBJ1-3
v_call: TRBV6-5
d_call: NA
clone_size: NA
cdr3_nt: TGTGCCAGCATTGGCTGGGGACAAGGAAACACCATATATTTT
cdr3_aa: CASIGWGQGNTIYF

j_call: TRBJ1-6
v_call: TRBV4-2
d_call: NA
clone_size: NA
cdr3_nt: TGTGCCAGCAGCCAAGAACGGGGACATACCCTCCACTTT
cdr3_aa: CASSQERGHTLHF

j_call: TRBJ2-1
v_call: TRBV27
d_call: NA
clone_size: NA
cdr3_nt: TGTGCCAGCAGTACCTCGTATTATACGCGGGAAAGTGAGCAGTTCTTC
cdr3_aa: CASSTSYYTRESEQFF

j_call: TRBJ1-5
v_call: TRBV7-2
d_call: TRBD1
clone_size: NA
cdr3_nt: TGTGCCAGTCGGGGACAGGGAAATCAGCCCCAGCATTTT
cdr3_aa: CASRGQGNQPQHF

j_call: TRBJ2-1
v_call: TRBV11-2
d_call: TRBD2
clone_size: NA
cdr3_nt: TGTGCCAGCAGCTTAGATCCAAGGACTAGAGACAATGAGCAGTTCTTC
cdr3_aa: CASSLDPRTRDNEQFF

j_call: TRBJ2-3
v_call: TRBV4-3
d_call: TRBD2
clone_size: NA
cdr3_nt: TGCGCCAGCAGCCGGGGACTAGTCGCCGCAGATACGCAGTATTTT
cdr3_aa: CASSRGLVAADTQYF

j_call: TRBJ1-1
v_call: TRBV9
d_call: NA
clone_size: NA
cdr3_nt: TGTGCCAGCAGCGTTAGGGGGTTCGGCACTGAAGCTTTCTTT
cdr3_aa: CASSVRGFGTEAFF

j_call: TRBJ2-7
v_call: TRBV10-2
d_call: TRBD2
clone_size: few
cdr3_nt: TGCGCCAGCACTACTAGCGGGAGGGGATACGAGCAGTACTTC
cdr3_aa: CASTTSGRGYEQYF

j_call: TRBJ2-5
v_call: TRBV13
d_call: NA
clone_size: NA
cdr3_nt: TGTGCCAGCAGCTTCTTGGAGGGGGGGGAAGAGACCCAGTACTTC
cdr3_aa: CASSFLEGGEETQYF

j_call: TRBJ1-1
v_call: TRBV7-2
d_call: NA
clone_size: NA
cdr3_nt: TGTGCCAGCAGCTCCGCTCGAGGATCCACTGAAGCTTTCTTT
cdr3_aa: CASSSARGSTEAFF

j_call: TRBJ2-7
v_call: TRBV7-2
d_call: TRBD2
clone_size: NA
cdr3_nt: TGTGCCAGCAGCTTTGGTAGCGGGGGGGCCGAGCAGTACTTC
cdr3_aa: CASSFGSGGAEQYF

j_call: TRBJ1-3
v_call: TRBV5-4
d_call: NA
clone_size: NA
cdr3_nt: TGTGCCAGCAGCTTGGGCGGGGGCCCTGGAAACACCATATATTTT
cdr3_aa: CASSLGGGPGNTIYF

j_call: TRBJ2-1
v_call: TRBV11-3
d_call: TRBD1
clone_size: NA
cdr3_nt: TGTGCCAGCAGTTTCCCGGGACAGCACAATGAGCAGTTCTTC
cdr3_aa: CASSFPGQHNEQFF

j_call: TRBJ2-7
v_call: TRBV7-9
d_call: NA
clone_size: NA
cdr3_nt: TGTGCCAGCAGTCCTCGACTAGAATCCTACGAGCAGTACTTC
cdr3_aa: CASSPRLESYEQYF

j_call: TRBJ1-3
v_call: TRBV7-6
d_call: NA
clone_size: NA
cdr3_nt: TGTGCCAGCAGCCCAGGACAGACGTCTGGAAACACCATATATTTT
cdr3_aa: CASSPGQTSGNTIYF

j_call: TRBJ2-7
v_call: TRBV5-4
d_call: NA
clone_size: NA
cdr3_nt: TGTGCCAGCAGCTTGGGCGGGGAGCAGTACTTC
cdr3_aa: CASSLGGEQYF

j_call: TRBJ2-1
v_call: TRBV7-2
d_call: NA
clone_size: NA
cdr3_nt: TGTGCCAGCAGCCTGGGGAGGGGGGAGTACAATGAGCAGTTCTTC
cdr3_aa: CASSLGRGEYNEQFF

j_call: TRBJ2-3
v_call: TRBV11-3
d_call: NA
clone_size: NA
cdr3_nt: TGTGCCAGCAGCTTAGGCGTTAAAGATACGCAGTATTTT
cdr3_aa: CASSLGVKDTQYF

j_call: TRBJ2-7
v_call: TRBV5-6
d_call: TRBD2
clone_size: few
cdr3_nt: TGTGCCAGCAGCCCGGAAGGTAGCGGGAGTTTCGGGGAGCAGTACTTC
cdr3_aa: CASSPEGSGSFGEQYF

j_call: TRBJ1-1
v_call: TRBV2
d_call: TRBD1
clone_size: few
cdr3_nt: TGTGCCAGCAGTGAAGTCGAAGGGACAGCACGAGCATCAAGGGAATTGAACACTGAAGCTTTCTTT
cdr3_aa: CASSEVEGTARASRELNTEAFF

j_call: TRBJ1-1
v_call: TRBV6-1
d_call: TRBD1
clone_size: NA
cdr3_nt: TGTGCCAGCAGTGAAAGGGGGCTGGATACTGAAGCTTTCTTT
cdr3_aa: CASSERGLDTEAFF

j_call: TRBJ2-6
v_call: TRBV9
d_call: TRBD1
clone_size: NA
cdr3_nt: TGTGCCAGCAGCGTGAGGGACAGGACTTACTCTGGGGCCAACGTCCTGACTTTC
cdr3_aa: CASSVRDRTYSGANVLTF

j_call: TRBJ1-2
v_call: TRBV18
d_call: NA
clone_size: NA
cdr3_nt: TGTGCCAGCTCATCGGGACGGGGGGACTATGGCTACACCTTC
cdr3_aa: CASSSGRGDYGYTF

j_call: TRBJ1-5
v_call: TRBV2
d_call: NA
clone_size: NA
cdr3_nt: TGTGCCAGCAGTGTCACGGGGGGCGGCCAGGGAAATCAGCCCCAGCATTTT
cdr3_aa: CASSVTGGGQGNQPQHF

j_call: TRBJ2-7
v_call: TRBV5-1
d_call: NA
clone_size: few
cdr3_nt: TGCGCCAGCAGCTCTCATCCGGACTGGTACGAGCAGTACTTC
cdr3_aa: CASSSHPDWYEQYF

j_call: TRBJ1-1
v_call: TRBV18
d_call: TRBD1
clone_size: NA
cdr3_nt: TGTGCCAGCTCAGCAGACAGGGGGAACACTGAAGCTTTCTTT
cdr3_aa: CASSADRGNTEAFF

j_call: TRBJ1-2
v_call: TRBV15
d_call: NA
clone_size: NA
cdr3_nt: TGTGCCACCAGCAGAGACCGGGGTGTTAAGAGGTACACCTTC
cdr3_aa: CATSRDRGVKRYTF

j_call: TRBJ1-6
v_call: TRBV2
d_call: TRBD1
clone_size: NA
cdr3_nt: TGTGCCAGCAGTCGTCTACAGGGGGTGAATTCACCCCTCCACTTT
cdr3_aa: CASSRLQGVNSPLHF

j_call: TRBJ2-5
v_call: TRBV5-1
d_call: TRBD1
clone_size: NA
cdr3_nt: TGCGCCAGCAGCTCCGGGACAGAGGACCAAGAGACCCAGTACTTC
cdr3_aa: CASSSGTEDQETQYF

j_call: TRBJ2-3
v_call: TRBV5-4
d_call: NA
clone_size: few
cdr3_nt: TGTGCCAGCAGCTTGCCCCTTCGGACAGATACGCAGTATTTT
cdr3_aa: CASSLPLRTDTQYF

j_call: TRBJ2-7
v_call: TRBV4-1
d_call: NA
clone_size: once
cdr3_nt: TGCGCCAGCAGCCAAGTGCCACTGACAGGTGTGAAGCAGTACTTC
cdr3_aa: CASSQVPLTGVKQYF

j_call: TRBJ1-5
v_call: TRBV9
d_call: TRBD1
clone_size: NA
cdr3_nt: TGTGCCAGCAGTGGACAGGTTAATCAGCCCCAGCATTTT
cdr3_aa: CASSGQVNQPQHF

j_call: TRBJ2-7
v_call: TRBV11-3
d_call: TRBD2
clone_size: NA
cdr3_nt: TGTGCCAGCAGCTTATCTAGCGGACCCTCCTACGAGCAGTACTTC
cdr3_aa: CASSLSSGPSYEQYF

j_call: TRBJ1-1
v_call: TRBV2
d_call: TRBD1
clone_size: NA
cdr3_nt: TGTGCCAGCAGGCCGACAGGGGGCTTTACTGAAGCTTTCTTT
cdr3_aa: CASRPTGGFTEAFF

j_call: TRBJ2-2
v_call: TRBV4-3
d_call: NA
clone_size: NA
cdr3_nt: TGCGCCAGCAGCCAAACAAGACGGGTGAGGTCCGGGGAGCTGTTTTTT
cdr3_aa: CASSQTRRVRSGELFF

j_call: TRBJ1-5
v_call: TRBV4-1
d_call: NA
clone_size: NA
cdr3_nt: TGCGCCAGCAGCCAAGATCAGACGGGGTATAGCAATCAGCCCCAGCATTTT
cdr3_aa: CASSQDQTGYSNQPQHF

j_call: TRBJ2-7
v_call: TRBV5-1
d_call: TRBD1
clone_size: NA
cdr3_nt: TGCGCCAGCAGCAAACGACAGGGGGCAATTGGCGAGCAGTACTTC
cdr3_aa: CASSKRQGAIGEQYF

j_call: TRBJ2-4
v_call: TRBV6-1
d_call: NA
clone_size: NA
cdr3_nt: TGTGCCAGCAGTGAGGGGGGAGCAAGGGGCATTCAGTACTTC
cdr3_aa: CASSEGGARGIQYF

j_call: TRBJ1-1
v_call: TRBV6-5
d_call: NA
clone_size: NA
cdr3_nt: TGTGCCAGCAGTTCCGGGTCACCCATTCCTTTCTTT
cdr3_aa: CASSSGSPIPFF

j_call: TRBJ2-7
v_call: TRBV6-6
d_call: TRBD1
clone_size: NA
cdr3_nt: TGTGCCAGCCGCTACAGGGGGCCCTACGAGCAGTACTTC
cdr3_aa: CASRYRGPYEQYF

j_call: TRBJ1-4
v_call: TRBV2
d_call: TRBD1
clone_size: NA
cdr3_nt: TGTGCCAGCAGTGACACAGGGGATGAAAAACTGTTTTTT
cdr3_aa: CASSDTGDEKLFF

j_call: TRBJ2-3
v_call: TRBV7-8
d_call: TRBD2
clone_size: NA
cdr3_nt: TGTGCCAGCAGCTCTTCTGCCGGGGGGAATACAGATACGCAGTATTTT
cdr3_aa: CASSSSAGGNTDTQYF

j_call: TRBJ2-1
v_call: TRBV7-6
d_call: NA
clone_size: NA
cdr3_nt: TGTGCCAGCAGCTACAGCCTATTCAGCCGCAATGAGCAGTTCTTC
cdr3_aa: CASSYSLFSRNEQFF

j_call: TRBJ2-5
v_call: TRBV12-5
d_call: NA
clone_size: NA
cdr3_nt: TGTGCTAGTGGTTCGCGGGCTGAGACCCAGTACTTC
cdr3_aa: CASGSRAETQYF

j_call: TRBJ1-2
v_call: TRBV13
d_call: NA
clone_size: few
cdr3_nt: TGTGCCAGCAGCATGGGCACCTATGGCTACACCTTC
cdr3_aa: CASSMGTYGYTF

j_call: TRBJ2-3
v_call: TRBV9
d_call: NA
clone_size: once
cdr3_nt: TGTGCCAGCAGCCCGAACAGGGGGGGTACGCAGTATTTT
cdr3_aa: CASSPNRGGTQYF